One and the same sample provided the 30 T cell receptor beta chains below, sequenced in a study of type 1 and type 2 diabetes patients (dated by TCRdb to about 2016). The reads were generated on an Illumina MiSeq. Genomic DNA from sorted T cell subsets served as template for TCRbeta CDR3 amplification. Multiplex PCR with 30 forward and 13 reverse primers amplified the TCRbeta CDR3 region. Through fastp at Q25 and MiXCR, TCRdb rebuilt clones from the public reads, retaining in-frame beta chains. Rows are unified per CDR3 protein, each entry keeping the most common DNA and genes. Within this sample are 280,000 or so distinct CDR3 sequences, with around 47% of them counted one time only. About an eighth of the sample comes from the top ten. Sequences were obtained from peripheral blood mononuclear cells (PBMCs). The receptors were sampled from a young man with type 2 diabetes.

The V and J genes are TRBV7-2 and TRBJ1-2, with D hard to call. This CDR3 is built from 12 residues. Germline CDR1 and CDR2: SGHTA and FQGNSA. V shed 3 bases and J shed 4 bases, with 6 bases lying between them. The CDR3 loop is CASSLERYGYTF. CDR3 in DNA: TGTGCCAGCAGCTTGGAGCGCTATGGCTACACCTTC.

This clonotype was observed a handful of times. V usage is TRBV10-3 and J usage is TRBJ2-1; no reliable D call. The V and J ends lost 3 bases and 4 bases respectively, with 7 bases between them. The CDR3 spans 13 residues. Germline assignment: CDR1 ENHRY and CDR2 SYGVKD. For the CDR3, the DNA is TGTGCCATCAGTGATGAGATATACAATGAGCAGTTCTTC. It is translated as CAISDEIYNEQFF.

The gene calls are TRBV20-1 and TRBJ2-5; 8 bases map to TRBD2. The length of the CDR3 is 14 residues. Trimming at V came to 0 bases and at J to 5 bases, leaving 5 bases not matched to a gene. Germline V lookup: CDR1 DFQATT, CDR2 SNEGSKA (reference sequence). In nucleotides, the CDR3 is TGCAGTGCTAGAGACGGGAGGGGGACGGAGACCCAGTACTTC. The encoded protein is CSARDGRGTETQYF.

This clonotype was seen more than once but under ten times. This rearrangement joins TRBV7-2 to TRBJ1-1, with a possible D match to TRBD1 (5 bases). V dropped 11 bases and J dropped 1 base, with 17 bases sitting between them. The CDR3 contains 14 residues. Germline V CDR1 and CDR2: SGHTA, FQGNSA. The CDR3 here is CAVKTGTTNTEAFF. The CDR3 region has the DNA TGTGCCGTCAAAACGGGGACGACGAACACTGAAGCTTTCTTT. The full variable domain, in which reference TRBV7-2 and TRBJ1-1 provide the parts outside the CDR3, is GAGVSQSPSNKVTEKGKDVELRCDPISGHTALYWYRQSLGQGLEFLIYFQGNSAPDKSGLPSDRFSAERTGGSVSTLTIQRTQQEDSAVYLCAVKTGTTNTEAFFGQGTRLTVV.

This chain uses TRBV28 with TRBJ1-1; 9 bases map to TRBD1. The CDR3 loop spans 14 amino acids. Losses at the gene ends were 2 bases for V and 6 bases for J; bases not matched to a gene: 4. From germline, CDR1 is MDHEN and CDR2 SYDVKM. The CDR3 loop reads CASSLTGGGSEAFF. CDR3 bases: TGTGCCAGCAGTTTAACAGGGGGCGGGTCTGAAGCTTTCTTT.

As to this clonotype: Given a much more abundant clone one base away, this may be a read error. The rearrangement joins TRBV15 to TRBJ2-5, with D hard to call. Germline V lookup: CDR1 LNHNV, CDR2 YYDKDF (reference sequence). The CDR3 totals 14 residues. CDR3 sequence reads: CATGRVGSQETQYF. CDR3 DNA: TGTGCCACCGGCAGAGTAGGCAGTCAAGAGACCCAGTACTTC. The full variable domain, completed using reference TRBV15 and TRBJ2-5, is DAMVIQNPRYQVTQFGKPVTLSCSQTLNHNVMYWYQQKSSQAPKLLFHYYDKDFNNEADTPDNFQSRRPNTSFCFLDIRSPGLGDTAMYLCATGRVGSQETQYFGPGTRLLVL.

This clonotype was observed a handful of times. The chain carries TRBV28 and TRBJ1-2; D remains unclear. The CDR3 consists of 13 residues. Between the trimmed V and J ends, which lost 8 bases and 4 bases, there was a span of 14 bases. The germline V gene encodes CDR1 MDHEN and CDR2 SYDVKM. CDR3 coding DNA: TGTGCCAGCGTCGAGGTGGGCATCTATGGCTACACCTTC. Protein product: CASVEVGIYGYTF.

About this clonotype: Just one base apart from a much larger clone, this may be a read error. CDR3 bases: TGTGCCTCATCCGGGACACTGAACACTGGAGCTTTCTTT. Amino acids: CASSGTLNTGAFF. The rearrangement uses TRBV10-3 and TRBJ1-1; tentatively, D is TRBD1 (6 bases). Germline assignment: CDR1 ENHRY and CDR2 SYGVKD. This CDR3 is built from 13 residues.

The CDR3 here is CASKGTYEQYF. The CDR3, as DNA: TGTGCCAGCAAAGGAACCTACGAGCAGTACTTC. J is TRBJ2-7 and V is TRBV27; D is ambiguous. The CDR3 sequence is 11 residues long. The V gene lost 7 bases and the J gene lost 2 bases, with 6 bases spanning the gap. Per germline, CDR1 MNHEY and CDR2 SMNVEV (reference sequence).

Worth noting for this clonotype: One base away lies a much larger clone, so this may be a sequencing read error. The V call is TRBV5-5, the J call TRBJ2-7, with TRBD1 matching 7 bases. The CDR3 spans 16 residues. CDR1 SGHKS and CDR2 YYEKEE come from the germline V gene (reference sequence). With 6 bases clipped from V and 2 bases from J, the junction kept 14 bases outside the gene matches. This CDR3 reads CASTPRNRGYPYEQYF. The CDR3 DNA is TGTGCCAGCACCCCCCGGAACAGGGGATACCCCTACGAGCAGTACTTC.

V gene TRBV12-3 or TRBV12-4 combines with J gene TRBJ1-1; D is uncertain. This CDR3 region has 14 residues. Trimming removed 2 bases from V and 0 bases from J, with 7 bases in between. Here the CDR3 reads CASSLTQLNTEAFF. The CDR3, as DNA: TGTGCCAGCAGTTTAACACAATTGAACACTGAAGCTTTCTTT.

This clonotype was counted only a few times. This rearrangement joins TRBV6-1 to TRBJ2-7, with D possibly being TRBD1 (5 bases). V lost 6 bases, J lost 2 bases, and 17 bases lay in between. This CDR3 contains 15 residues. CDR1 and CDR2 from the germline V gene are MNHNS and SASEGT. The CDR3 reads CASRTDSSSPYEQYF. In DNA form, the CDR3 reads TGTGCCAGCAGAACCGACAGTAGTAGCCCCTACGAGCAGTACTTC.

As concerns this clonotype: This sequence may be a read error, since a much larger clone differs from it by one base. This chain joins TRBV7-8 and TRBJ1-6; the D is unclear. The CDR3 has 16 amino acids. The ends were cut back, 5 bases at V and 3 bases at J, with 14 bases in the middle. The germline CDR1 and CDR2 sequences are SGHVS and FQNEAQ. CDR3 sequence: CASSEQVVNYNSPLHF. The CDR3 DNA follows: TGTGCCAGCAGCGAACAAGTCGTGAACTATAATTCACCCCTCCACTTT.

The chain employs TRBV15 and TRBJ2-4; D ambiguous. The CDR3 covers 17 residues. Trimming shortened V by 4 bases and J by 0 bases, and 16 bases separated the two germline ends. CDR1 and CDR2 (germline): LNHNV, YYDKDF (reference sequence). The CDR3 reads CATSTLGGELAKNIQYF. The CDR3 nucleotides read TGTGCCACCAGCACCCTGGGTGGTGAACTAGCCAAAAACATTCAGTACTTC.

The chain links TRBV11-3 to TRBJ2-6, with D unclear. The CDR3 consists of 15 residues. Trimming removed 2 bases from V and 1 base from J, with 6 bases in between. Per the germline V gene, CDR1 is SGHNT and CDR2 is YENEEA. CDR3 in amino acids: CASSLLSSGANVLTF. The DNA of the CDR3 is TGTGCCAGCAGCTTACTAAGTTCTGGGGCCAACGTCCTGACTTTC. Full variable domain (rest looked up from reference TRBV11-3 and TRBJ2-6): EAGVVQSPRYKIIEKKQPVAFWCNPISGHNTLYWYLQNLGQGPELLIRYENEEAVDDSQLPKDRFSAERLKGVDSTLKIQPAELGDSAVYLCASSLLSSGANVLTFGAGSRLTVL.

The chain has TRBV5-1 and TRBJ2-7, with TRBD1 matching over 7 bases. This CDR3 is 14 amino acids long. V lost 9 bases to trimming and J lost 3 bases; unmatched junction nucleotides: 12. From germline, CDR1 is SGHRS and CDR2 YFSETQ. This CDR3 reads CAKRIETGHYEQYF. The CDR3 DNA is TGCGCCAAAAGGATCGAGACAGGGCACTACGAGCAGTACTTC.

This clonotype was counted between two and nine times. The chain links TRBV2 to TRBJ2-7; D not certain. The V and J ends lost 0 bases and 3 bases respectively, with 9 bases between them. Looked up from germline, CDR1 is SNHLY and CDR2 is FYNNEI. The CDR3 loop spans 14 amino acids. CDR3 DNA sequence: TGTGCCAGCAGTGAAGCCGGCCTGGGCTACGAGCAGTACTTC. It is translated as CASSEAGLGYEQYF.

This clonotype came up once. The chain combines TRBV12-3 or TRBV12-4 with TRBJ2-3; perhaps TRBD2 as D (6 bases). V lost 3 bases and J lost 0, with 10 bases in between. The CDR3 sequence is 15 residues long. CDR3 in DNA: TGTGCCAGCAGTTTGGAGGGGAAGAGCACAGATACGCAGTATTTT. Protein: CASSLEGKSTDTQYF.

As concerns this clonotype: Its ends do not fully match the called genes, so a read error is possible. The chain uses TRBV12-3 or TRBV12-4 and TRBJ2-7; 7 bases are shared with TRBD2. The CDR3 is 14 residues long. The chain's CDR3 is CAISEGRDRDEQYF. The CDR3 coding sequence is TGTGCCATCAGTGAGGGGAGGGATCGGGACGAGCAGTACTTC.

The chain is built from TRBV19 and TRBJ1-4; the match to TRBD1 covers 10 bases. Germline trimming cut 4 bases from V and 2 bases from J; bases unmatched to any gene: 4. Germline V gene lookup returns CDR1 LNHDA and CDR2 SQIVND (reference sequence). The CDR3 sequence is 16 residues long. The CDR3 is CASSKTGGSTNEKLFF. As DNA, the CDR3 is TGTGCCAGTAGTAAGACAGGGGGCTCGACTAATGAAAAACTGTTTTTT.

The rearrangement uses TRBV7-3 and TRBJ2-5; a weak D match, TRBD2 (6 bases). V was pared by 1 base and J by 2 bases, with 11 bases between. This CDR3 contains 15 residues. CDR1 is SGHTA, CDR2 FQGTGA, per germline. The CDR3 nucleotides read TGTGCCAGCAGCTTAAGAGCGGGTCAACAAGAGACCCAGTACTTC. Amino acids: CASSLRAGQQETQYF. The complete variable domain, with remaining parts taken from reference TRBV7-3 and TRBJ2-5, reads GAGVSQTPSNKVTEKGKYVELRCDPISGHTALYWYRQSLGQGPEFLIYFQGTGAADDSGLPNDRFFAVRPEGSVSTLKIQRTERGDSAVYLCASSLRAGQQETQYFGPGTRLLVL.

This chain joins TRBV12-5 and TRBJ1-2; tentatively, D is TRBD1 (6 bases). The CDR3 has 13 residues. CDR1 is LGHNT and CDR2 is FRNRAP in the germline V gene. The CDR3 loop reads CASSYRGTSGYTF. The CDR3 bases are TGTGCCAGCAGTTACCGCGGGACATCAGGCTACACCTTC.

The chain uses TRBV19 and TRBJ2-7; D remains unclear. The V gene's germline CDR1 is LNHDA and CDR2 SQIVND (reference sequence). The CDR3 length is 13 residues. V lost 9 bases and J lost 6, with 18 bases in between. The CDR3 protein is CASSYLTSGEQYF. The CDR3 DNA follows: TGTGCCAGCAGCTATCTTACCTCCGGCGAGCAGTACTTC.

This chain links TRBV7-2 with TRBJ2-3; 7 nucleotides match TRBD2. V shed 0 bases and J 5 bases; nucleotides not matched to a gene: 5. The CDR3 runs 15 residues. CDR1 is SGHTA, CDR2 FQGNSA, per germline. CDR3 sequence (DNA): TGTGCCAGCAGCTTAGCTCGCGGGAGTGGAGATACGCAGTATTTT. As protein: CASSLARGSGDTQYF.

This sequence joins TRBV5-1 and TRBJ1-4; TRBD1 aligns across 7 bases. The J segment lost 8 bases and the V segment lost 1 base, leaving 8 bases of the junction unmatched. Looked up from germline, CDR1 is SGHRS and CDR2 is YFSETQ. The CDR3 is 15 residues long. CDR3 nucleotides: TGCGCCAGCAGCTTGTCCCACAGGGGCGAGGAAAAACTGTTTTTT. Its protein product is CASSLSHRGEEKLFF.

V and J are TRBV5-5 and TRBJ2-7; 9 nucleotides match TRBD1. J was trimmed by 4 bases and V by 4 bases; bases with no gene match: 9. Germline-derived CDR1 and CDR2 are SGHKS and YYEKEE (reference sequence). The CDR3 runs 15 residues. Here the CDR3 reads CASSAAQGALYEQYF. For the CDR3, the DNA is TGTGCCAGCAGCGCGGCACAGGGGGCGCTTTACGAGCAGTACTTC.

Comment on this clonotype: A single base separates this from a much larger clone, so it may be a read error. DNA for the CDR3: TGTGCCAGCAGCGACAGGCCTTATGGCTACGCCTTC. Protein: CASSDRPYGYAF. The chain joins TRBV25-1 to TRBJ1-2; a possible D gene is TRBD1 (6 bases). The CDR3 runs 12 residues. Germline V lookup: CDR1 MGHDK, CDR2 SYGVNS.

The table lists this clonotype with a few counts. The junction and the germline gene differ at one end; a read error may be behind it. The chain recombines TRBV7-2 with TRBJ1-2; a weak D match, TRBD1 (5 bases). The CDR3 contains 14 residues. Germline-derived CDR1 and CDR2 are SGHTA and FQGNSA. DNA of the CDR3: TGTGCCGGCAGCTCCCTTCCAGGGAAGGATGGCTACACCTTC. Protein sequence: CAGSSLPGKDGYTF.

On this clonotype: Since the CDR3 does not end with the conserved phenylalanine or tryptophan, this likely comes from a read error. This sequence joins TRBV2 and TRBJ1-1; D remains ambiguous. This CDR3 has 15 residues. The V end lost 5 bases, the J end lost 0 bases, and 13 bases lay between the germline ends. Germline-derived CDR1 and CDR2 are SNHLY and FYNNEI. DNA for the CDR3: TGTGCCAGCAGTAAAAACCAGAACATGAACACTGAAGCTTTCCTT. The encoded protein is CASSKNQNMNTEAFL.

V usage is TRBV24-1 and J usage is TRBJ1-1; D perhaps matches TRBD1 (6 bases). Trimming left V 4 bases short and J 1 base short, with 12 bases between. Germline V gives CDR1 KGHDR, CDR2 SFDVKD. This CDR3 has 15 residues. CDR3 coding DNA: TGTGCCACCAGTGACCCAGGGGCAGGGAACACTGAAGCTTTCTTT. Amino acid sequence: CATSDPGAGNTEAFF.